These T cell receptor beta chains were read from a single sample in a study of blood T cell repertoires in COVID-19. Produced via immunoSEQ multiplex PCR; TCRdb's table is partial and in-frame only. The table has 260,000 or so clones, over 75% seen once. Sequenced: peripheral blood. Every receptor here comes from a man between 18 and 29 years old with active or convalescent COVID-19. Each CDR3 is given with its conserved first and last residue.

V gene	J gene	CDR3 protein
TRBV4-1	TRBJ1-2	CASSQDTAGYGYTF
TRBV11-2	TRBJ2-2	CASSFSTGPNTGELFF
TRBV12-3/TRBV12-4	TRBJ1-5	CASSLGTSQHF
TRBV18	TRBJ2-1	CASSPTTGEAFNEQFF
TRBV19	TRBJ1-6	CASNYRGNSPLHF
TRBV24-1	TRBJ1-2	CATSDHRGGGYTF
TRBV19	TRBJ2-2	CASSILRLPGELFF
TRBV11-2	TRBJ1-6	CASSSIHFIGDNSPLHF
TRBV19	TRBJ1-5	CASARGSQPQHF
TRBV7-6	TRBJ2-7	CASSLSAGTGYEQYF
TRBV19	TRBJ1-1	CASSFSGGATEAFF
TRBV5-5	TRBJ2-1	CASSERTSGGESYNEQFF
TRBV5-4	TRBJ2-3	CASSLRQGPRGAHSDTQYF
TRBV11-1	TRBJ2-5	CASSFGTGEDKETQYF
TRBV4-1	TRBJ2-3	CASSQVLAATDTQYF
TRBV7-9	TRBJ1-2	CASSLVAGDYGYTF
TRBV9	TRBJ1-4	CASSDSGTGDEKLFF
TRBV15	TRBJ2-4	CATSRDLQGGIQYF
TRBV6-5	TRBJ2-3	CAIAKLAGDADTQYF
TRBV7-9	TRBJ1-1	CASSEERYTEAFF
TRBV16	TRBJ1-1	CASSRGEMNTEAFF
TRBV11-2	TRBJ1-1	CASSQSTMGLTEAFF
TRBV6-2/TRBV6-3	TRBJ2-5	CASSYLASSRETQYF
TRBV4-1	TRBJ1-5	CASSHGVGNQPQHF
TRBV10-3	TRBJ1-6	CATSVATGHDSPLHF
TRBV19	TRBJ1-1	CASSITPRQGADTEAFF
TRBV11-2	TRBJ1-1	CASSLDRGYGNTEAFF
TRBV15	TRBJ1-3	CATSRDRKQVAIHSGNTIYF
TRBV7-6	TRBJ2-7	CASSLASGGLYEQYF
TRBV11-2	TRBJ2-3	CASSSQLAGTDTQYF
TRBV4-2	TRBJ2-7	CASSQDRLRDEQYF
TRBV25-1	TRBJ1-1	CASSEYASAGQAEAFF
TRBV19	TRBJ1-4	CASSLASGHRNEKLFF
TRBV5-5	TRBJ1-2	CASSLVGGTDGYTF
TRBV7-2	TRBJ2-5	CASNLGGAEETQYF
TRBV19	TRBJ2-7	CASGSSYEQYF
TRBV5-5	TRBJ1-1	CASIRLDTEAFF
TRBV9	TRBJ2-1	CASSVDGSGGANEQFF
TRBV19	TRBJ1-1	CASSMERGVDTEAFF
TRBV11-3	TRBJ2-2	CASSLERGTGELFF
TRBV2	TRBJ2-3	CASSGLAGSTDTQYF
TRBV19	TRBJ2-1	CASSNSVEQFF
TRBV19	TRBJ2-5	CASSRGQPETQYF
TRBV6-5	TRBJ2-3	CASSYGSDTQYF
TRBV6-1	TRBJ1-2	CASSEAGSGGFTDGYTF
TRBV19	TRBJ2-6	CASSPQISGANVLTF
TRBV30	TRBJ1-5	CAWSEPGTVFNQPQHF
TRBV9	TRBJ2-5	CASSRQGGQETQYF
TRBV12-5	TRBJ2-7	CASGLAQLTSGLSYEQYF